These T cell receptor beta chains were read from a single sample in a study of cytomegalovirus exposure and HLA in healthy donors. Generated by immunoSEQ multiplex PCR, the TCRdb table keeps only in-frame clones and is missing some. The sample holds approximately 100,000 clones, 80% to 90% seen once. Specimen: PBMCs. These receptors all come from a man aged 45 to 65 in good health and CMV-seronegative. Each CDR3 is given with its conserved first and last residue. Each record gives: J gene, V gene, CDR3 protein.

TRBJ2-5	TRBV6-5	CASSPRTGGKTQYF
TRBJ1-3	TRBV6-5	CASSYRGEAGNTIYF
TRBJ1-2	TRBV5-4	CASSWGPGQGGGYTF
TRBJ1-5	TRBV7-6	CASSLRGNQPQHF
TRBJ2-3	TRBV4-2	CASSQGGYTDTQYF
TRBJ1-6	TRBV19	CASRPGGDNNSPLHF
TRBJ2-3	TRBV11-2	CASSTFRGPSTDTQYF
TRBJ1-5	TRBV7-9	CASSPGQGWDNSNQPQHF
TRBJ2-1	TRBV6-1	CASSHTGDNEQFF
TRBJ1-1	TRBV30	CAWTAGQGTEAFF
TRBJ2-3	TRBV25-1	CASSDTSGGYKGTDTQYF
TRBJ2-2	TRBV5-1	CASSPQGQGRTGELFF
TRBJ2-2	TRBV7-2	CASSHRTSENTGELFF
TRBJ1-1	TRBV4-2	CASSQDWGRSGAEAFF
TRBJ1-2	TRBV18	CASSPEGRDGYTF
TRBJ1-2	TRBV18	CASSQLGTGTF
TRBJ2-2	TRBV11-2	CASSFLPDTGELFF
TRBJ1-2	TRBV18	CASSPNLEVYGYTF
TRBJ2-1	TRBV6-6	CASSYQDRDDEQFF
TRBJ1-2	TRBV6-6	CASSFSRTGTADGYTF
TRBJ2-1	TRBV15	CATSRAPGTGTYNEQFF
TRBJ2-2	TRBV9	CASSVTGGPGTGELFF
TRBJ2-7	TRBV29-1	CSVFRRDSYEQYF
TRBJ1-5	TRBV19	CASSIRTAQHF
TRBJ2-1	TRBV4-3	CASSQEYSGDEQFF